This entry is about one T cell receptor beta chain. Its antigen specificity is not known. It has no much larger one-base neighbor in the sample; base qualities were not kept. The sample's time point label, in plain terms: cycle 1 day 1 (C1D1), immediately before nivolumab initiation. Every trial patient had relapsed following autologous stem cell transplantation, and prior brentuximab vedotin exposure was what differed among cohorts A, B and C. Magnetic negative selection with a Miltenyi CD4+ T cell isolation kit was used to purify CD4+ T cells from thawed PBMCs. A total of fewer than 65 patients with relapsed/refractory classical Hodgkin lymphoma made up the trial cohort, and each patient's best overall response was complete response, partial response or progressive disease. In the multi-cohort phase II CheckMate 205 trial, trial patients received single-agent nivolumab. An independent review committee assessed best overall response using the 2007 International Working Group response criteria. PBMCs from the trial were collected at three points: immediately before nivolumab initiation (C1D1), and during therapy at cycle 2 day 1 and cycle 4 day 1. Peripheral blood was collected in 8 mL Vacutainer Cell Preparation Tubes, from which PBMCs were isolated by centrifugation and then cryopreserved. Purified CD4+ and CD8+ fractions were prepared only for cases where an additional PBMC sample was available. Magnetically labelled cells were removed on LS columns in a quadroMACS separator, and the flow-through was collected as the purified fraction.

The data are from a study of PD-1 blockade in classical Hodgkin lymphoma (dated by TCRdb to 2020 to 2022). For the wider study: Nivolumab dosing was 3 mg/kg intravenously every 2 weeks, continuing until either disease progression or unacceptable toxicity. The study used CyTOF and TCR beta sequencing to define a peripheral blood immune signature of response to PD-1 blockade in classical Hodgkin lymphoma.

The Qiagen DNeasy kit was used to extract genomic DNA from unsorted PBMCs and from the negatively selected CD4+ and CD8+ fractions. Using primers that anneal to V and J segments, immunoSEQ multiplex PCR amplified the TCR beta CDR3 regions. A synthetic immune receptor repertoire was used to minimize amplification bias, and any residual bias was removed computationally once sequencing was done. The original pipeline was this. Repertoire diversity was quantified as the Shannon entropy index using custom Python scripts. Unsorted, CD4+ and CD8+ repertoires were analyzed separately, except in combined analyses where CD4+ and CD8+ sequences were merged in silico. Clonal expansion was defined as a frequency increase of at least 2-fold after treatment compared with C1D1, and clones undetected at baseline were assigned a pseudocount of 0.5. Clones with 0 or 1 copy at C1D1 were defined as singleton clones, while clones with 2 or more copies were defined as non-singleton clones. Clones expanded in unsorted samples were assigned a CD4+, CD8+ or unknown annotation through matching of protein sequences in sorted samples from the same patient. Wilcoxon tests on paired samples were used to test changes in diversity from C1D1 to C4D1. TCRdb carries this immuneACCESS record with in-frame sequences only. Its versions omit some clonotypes, under half of them owing to an unresolved V gene in the studies checked, with the rest unexplained. Clone size and V and J calls were adopted from that table, with D and trimming inferred from the DNA. The sample table shows about 29,000 clones, and about 85% are seen once. The ten largest clonotypes hold more than 2% of the sample.

The CDR3 has 14 amino acids, counting the end cysteine and phenylalanine. The only DNA kept is the CDR3, 42 bases in frame from the first base. V lost 4 bases and J lost 6 bases, and the count of bases not matched to a germline gene is 7. CDR1 is given as MNHEY and CDR2 as SMNVEV, both from the germline V gene (reference sequence). Here is what the overall study found, with its caveats: Lower diversity was seen in patients whose nivolumab began less than 1 year after ASCT, and these patients were left out of later analyses so that immune reconstitution would not confound the results. Trial patients with a complete response had baseline diversity similar to that of newly diagnosed patients, while partial responders and progressors had significantly lower diversity. Baseline TCR diversity was reported as lower in newly diagnosed patients than in healthy donors, and lower still in relapsed/refractory patients. The study was restricted to a single clinical trial cohort, and the causes of repertoire differences, possibly disease activity or prior therapy, were left undefined. CD4+ but not CD8+ TCR diversity rose significantly by C4D1 (p=0.0027 vs p=0.16), most apparent in complete responders (p=0.02).

The TCR comes from a human donor with classical Hodgkin lymphoma. This specimen consisted of CD4+ T cells from blood, obtained at baseline. The chain couples TRBV27 to TRBJ2-3; TRBD2 agrees with 7 junctional bases. The CDR3 reads CASSWGTTWDTQYF. The nucleotides are TGTGCCAGCAGTTGGGGGACTACATGGGATACGCAGTATTTT.